These 16 T cell receptor beta chains share one sample of origin, sequenced in a study of T cell clonality in common variable immunodeficiency (dated by TCRdb to between 2015 and 2016). Receptor libraries were prepared by the immunoSEQ multiplex PCR assay. This immuneACCESS table, as held by TCRdb, lists in-frame sequences with V and J called but not all clones. Of the missing ones, under half trace to an unresolved V gene in checked studies; the others have no known cause. This sample shows under 50,000 clones, and none of them turns up only once. Clones ranked in the top ten supply about 5.9% of the sample. The sample consisted of peripheral blood mononuclear cells. The receptors stem from a person aged 18 to 70 in good health.

This clone showed up many times. The read terminates 3 residues ahead of where the CDR3 ends, so the germline J gene completes it. This rearrangement joins TRBV5-1 to TRBJ1-6; D gene uncertain. The CDR3 loop spans 15 amino acids. From germline, CDR1 is SGHRS and CDR2 YFSETQ. Trimming left V 2 bases short and J 7 bases short, with 13 bases between. CDR3 loop: CASSFLPAGNSPLHF. CDR3 DNA, as far as it was read: TGCGCCAGCAGCTTCCTTCCGGCCGGGAATTCACCC.

This clone has just a few counts. With the read ending 3 residues before the CDR3 end, the germline J gene is used to fill in that end. The chain combines TRBV18 with TRBJ1-2, with TRBD1 matching 7 bases. The germline V gene has CDR1 KGHSH and CDR2 LQKENI. There are 16 residues in the CDR3. The DNA read from the CDR3 is TGTGCCAGCTCACCCAGTATACGACAGGGATTCTACGAC. Its protein is CASSPSIRQGFYD. The entire CDR3 protein reads CASSPSIRQGFYDYTF.

This clone has at least ten counts. The CDR3: CASSLAQGRNEKLFF. The covered CDR3 bases are TGTGCCAGCAGCTTGGCGCAGGGCAGGAATGAAAAA. The J gene is TRBJ1-4, the V gene TRBV5-6, with D possibly TRBD1 on 5 matching bases. The read terminates 3 residues ahead of where the CDR3 ends, so the germline J gene completes it. CDR3 size: 15 residues. The V end was cut by 0 bases, the J end by 5 bases, with 11 bases between. Germline V gene lookup returns CDR1 SGHDT and CDR2 YYEEEE.

In its sample, this clone was seen a few times. From the germline J gene comes the end of the CDR3, since the read stops 3 residues before it. The chain has TRBV19 and TRBJ1-1; no clear D gene. CDR1 is LNHDA, CDR2 SQIVND, per germline (reference sequence). The V gene lost 0 bases and the J gene lost 4 bases, with 18 bases spanning the gap. CDR3 length equals 17 residues. CDR3 in amino acids: CASSIDLLRYRGTEAFF. Partial CDR3 DNA: TGTGCCAGTAGTATAGATCTGTTGAGGTACCGAGGCACTGAA.

This clone has a count of ten or more. The CDR3 end is not reached by the read, which stops 3 residues before it; the germline J gene fills it in. The chain carries TRBV7-9 and TRBJ2-2, with TRBD1 identical over 8 bases. Unmatched junction bases numbered 9, after V lost 5 bases and J lost 7 bases. The CDR3 length is 15 residues. The germline gives CDR1 SEHNR, CDR2 FQNEAQ (reference sequence). The CDR3 DNA, read in part, is TGTGCCAGCAGCACCCCGACAGGGGCCATCGGGGAG. Translation gives CASSTPTGAIGE. The entire CDR3 protein reads CASSTPTGAIGELFF.

This clone was observed many times. Sequencing ends 3 residues short of the CDR3 end; the germline J gene provides the rest. This chain joins TRBV4-1 and TRBJ2-5, with 11 bases identical to TRBD1. The length of the CDR3 is 14 residues. J was trimmed by 5 bases and V by 2 bases; bases with no gene match: 1. The V gene's germline CDR1 is MGHRA and CDR2 YSYEKL. CDR3 DNA, as far as it was read: TGCGCCAGCAGCCAAAGGGACAGGGGGGAGACC. It is translated as CASSQRDRGET. The whole CDR3 region reads CASSQRDRGETQYF.

This clone has a count of ten or more. The DNA ends 3 residues before the CDR3 does, and the rest of the CDR3 is filled in from the germline J gene. The J gene is TRBJ1-2, the V gene TRBV20-1; weak D call: TRBD1 (6 bases). The CDR3 is made up of 18 amino acids. The V end lost 7 bases, the J end lost 7 bases, and 34 bases lay between the germline ends. Germline V gives CDR1 DFQATT, CDR2 SNEGSKA (reference sequence). The CDR3 bases that were read are TGCAGTGTCACAACACCGGGACACCGGGGACGTAACTATGGTGGC. This codes for CSVTTPGHRGRNYGG. The full CDR3 sequence reads CSVTTPGHRGRNYGGYTF.

This clone was counted only a few times. The CDR3 extends 3 residues past the end of the read, so its final part is completed from the germline J gene. The V and J genes are TRBV6-1 and TRBJ1-2; tentative D call: TRBD1 (6 bases). Germline V gives CDR1 MNHNS, CDR2 SASEGT. CDR3 size: 13 residues. CDR3 bases read: TGTGCCAGCAGTGAAGGCAGGGGTAGCGAC. Amino acids: CASSEGRGSD. The full CDR3 protein is CASSEGRGSDYTF.

This clone came up many times. The CDR3 bases that were read are TGTGCCAGCAGCTTAGGACAGACCTACACAGATACG. Encoded protein: CASSLGQTYTDT. The entire CDR3 sequence reads CASSLGQTYTDTQYF. The V gene is TRBV7-2, the J gene TRBJ2-3; TRBD1 might be the D (5 bases). The sequenced fragment ends 3 residues before the CDR3 boundary, so the rest is inferred from the germline J gene. The CDR3 loop spans 15 amino acids. Germline assignment: CDR1 SGHTA and CDR2 FQGNSA. V shed 1 base and J shed 2 bases, with 10 bases lying between them.

This clone was detected ten times or more. Read coverage stops 3 residues before the CDR3 terminus; the germline J gene supplies the remainder. The same CDR3 also results from other DNA sequences found in this sample. The gene calls are TRBV5-1 and TRBJ2-7; weak D call: TRBD1 (5 bases). CDR1 and CDR2 from the germline V gene are SGHRS and YFSETQ. V was pared by 1 base and J by 1 base, with 12 bases between. The CDR3 covers 15 residues. CDR3 amino acids: CASSLRQGASYEQYF. Partial CDR3 DNA: TGCGCCAGCAGCTTGCGGCAGGGCGCGTCCTACGAG.

This clone was counted ten times or more. The sequenced fragment ends 3 residues before the CDR3 boundary, so the rest is inferred from the germline J gene. The V and J genes are TRBV30 and TRBJ1-2; 9 bases map to TRBD1. From germline, CDR1 is GTSNPN and CDR2 SVGIG (reference sequence). The CDR3 has 15 residues. The ends lost 3 bases at V and 5 bases at J; junction bases unmatched: 10. The chain's CDR3 is CAWRNRDREWYGYTF. The sequenced part of the CDR3 DNA is TGTGCCTGGAGAAACCGGGACAGGGAGTGGTATGGC.

This clone has a count of ten or more. Read sequence stops 3 residues before the CDR3 end, and the germline J gene provides the missing end. The rearrangement joins TRBV10-3 to TRBJ1-2, with TRBD1 identical over 10 bases. This CDR3 is built from 16 residues. Trimming at V came to 0 bases and at J to 4 bases, leaving 5 bases not matched to a gene. Germline CDR1 and CDR2: ENHRY and SYGVKD. The CDR3 spells CAISESGQGSAYGYTF. CDR3 DNA (partial): TGTGCCATCAGTGAGTCGGGACAGGGGAGCGCCTATGGC.

This clone showed up many times. The read comes to an end 3 residues before the CDR3 does, leaving the germline J gene to fill in the end. The chain is built from TRBV19 and TRBJ1-5; the D is unclear. The germline V gene has CDR1 LNHDA and CDR2 SQIVND (reference sequence). V was shortened by 5 bases and J by 0 bases, with 11 bases between the two germline ends. The CDR3 loop spans 15 amino acids. CDR3 sequence reads: CASSGHSNSNQPQHF. Partial CDR3 DNA: TGTGCCAGTAGTGGTCACAGCAATAGCAATCAGCCC.

Comments on this clone: The CDR3 extends 3 residues past the end of the read, so its final part is completed from the germline J gene. This sequence joins TRBV18 and TRBJ1-2, with D perhaps matching TRBD1 (5 bases). CDR1 and CDR2 from the germline V gene are KGHSH and LQKENI. The CDR3 runs 15 residues. CDR3: CASSYTVQGMDDYTF. CDR3 bases read: TGTGCCAGCTCATACACCGTCCAGGGAATGGACGAC.

This clone was seen repeatedly, ten times or more. The read ends 3 residues early relative to the CDR3; the germline J gene fills the gap. This chain connects TRBV7-2 to TRBJ1-1; the match to TRBD1 covers 7 bases. The CDR3 length is 12 residues. From germline, CDR1 is SGHTA and CDR2 FQGNSA. CDR3 amino acids: CASSYRTGLAFF. The CDR3 bases that were read are TGTGCCAGCAGCTACCGGACAGGATTA.

This clone was recorded at least ten times. The DNA read from the CDR3 is TGTGCCAGCAGCCCGGGACAGGGCGGC. It is translated as CASSPGQGG. The entire CDR3 reads CASSPGQGGYTF. The chain joins TRBV9 to TRBJ1-2; 9 positions match TRBD1. The read stops 3 residues short of the end of the CDR3; the missing end is completed from the germline J gene. This CDR3 is 12 amino acids long. Germline V gene data show CDR1 as SGDLS and CDR2 as YYNGEE. The complete variable domain, with remaining parts taken from reference TRBV9 and TRBJ1-2, reads DSGVTQTPKHLITATGQRVTLRCSPRSGDLSVYWYQQSLDQGLQFLIQYYNGEERAKGNILERFSAQQFPDLHSELNLSSLELGDSALYFCASSPGQGGYTFGSGTRLTVV.